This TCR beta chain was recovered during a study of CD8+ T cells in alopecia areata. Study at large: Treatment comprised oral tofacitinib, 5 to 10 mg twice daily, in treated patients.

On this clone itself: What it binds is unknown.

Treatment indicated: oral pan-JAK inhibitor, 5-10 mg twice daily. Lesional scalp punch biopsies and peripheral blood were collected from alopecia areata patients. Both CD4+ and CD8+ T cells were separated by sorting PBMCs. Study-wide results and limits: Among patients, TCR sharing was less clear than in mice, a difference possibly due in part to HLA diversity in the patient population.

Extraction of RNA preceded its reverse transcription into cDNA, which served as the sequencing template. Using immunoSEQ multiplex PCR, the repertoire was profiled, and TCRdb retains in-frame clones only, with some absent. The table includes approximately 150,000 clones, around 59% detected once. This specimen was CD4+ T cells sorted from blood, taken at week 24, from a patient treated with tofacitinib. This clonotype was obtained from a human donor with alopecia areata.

CDR3 nucleotides: TGTGCCAGCAGTTTATGGACAGGGGGCACAGATACGCAGTATTTT. As protein: CASSLWTGGTDTQYF. The rearrangement joins TRBV27 to TRBJ2-3, with TRBD1 identical over 9 bases. V gave up 1 base and J gave up 1 base; unmatched junction bases: 0. Germline V CDR1 and CDR2: MNHEY, SMNVEV (reference sequence). CDR3 length: 15 amino acids.